The 27 T cell receptor beta chains below come from one sample, sequenced in a study of read filtering for tumor transcriptome and immune sequencing. The library was built from 400 ng RNA with molecular barcoded adaptors for alpha/delta and beta/gamma chains. TCRdb reprocessed the reads with MiXCR, giving one entry per CDR3 protein. The sample consists of about 40,000 distinct CDR3 sequences, around 15% of them appearing once. Material: a population of CD138-negative cells sorted from bone marrow. These receptor sequences come from a donor at least 40 years old with multiple myeloma.

As to this clonotype: This may arise from a read error, as a much more abundant clone is one base away. The V and J genes are TRBV20-1 and TRBJ2-2, with a tentative D call TRBD2 (6 bases). This CDR3 spans 15 amino acids. The germline V gene has CDR1 DFQATT and CDR2 SNEGSKA (reference sequence). The CDR3 region has the DNA TGCAGTGCTAGTTATGTGACTCCCTACACCGGGGGGCTGTTTTTT. Its translation is CSASYVTPYTGGLFF.

This clonotype was observed at least ten times. V usage is TRBV2 and J usage is TRBJ1-4; TRBD1 is a possible D gene (5 bases). The germline CDR1 and CDR2 sequences are SNHLY and FYNNEI. The CDR3 has 13 amino acids. Written as DNA, the CDR3 is TGTGTCTGGTTGGGGCGGCAGGGTGAAAAACTGTTTTTT. Translation: CVWLGRQGEKLFF. The variable domain in full, with the rest retrieved from reference TRBV2 and TRBJ1-4, is EPEVTQTPSHQVTQMGQEVILRCVPISNHLYFYWYRQILGQKVEFLVSFYNNEISEKSEIFDDQFSVERPDGSNFTLKIRSTKLEDSAMYFCVWLGRQGEKLFFGSGTQLSVL.

The sample holds many counts of this clonotype. The chain couples TRBV5-1 to TRBJ2-5; D call uncertain. Trimming took 0 bases from V and 2 from J, leaving 11 bases between them. The germline V gene has CDR1 SGHRS and CDR2 YFSETQ. The CDR3 is made up of 15 amino acids. CDR3 bases: TGCGCCAGCAGCTTGGGACACGGAGTTCAAGAGACCCAGTACTTC. Translated: CASSLGHGVQETQYF.

On this clonotype: Just one base apart from a much larger clone, this may be a read error. The chain couples TRBV18 to TRBJ2-7; TRBD1 matches at 7 bases. Per germline, CDR1 KGHSH and CDR2 LQKENI. J gave up 6 bases and V 5 bases, and 10 bases lay outside the gene matches. This CDR3 is built from 14 residues. In DNA form, the CDR3 reads TGTGCCAGCTCAACCGAGGGCAGGGGGTTCGAGCAGTACTTC. Its protein is CASSTEGRGFEQYF.

This clonotype has a count of ten or more. The gene calls are TRBV18 and TRBJ2-3; D is uncertain. Germline-derived CDR1 and CDR2 are KGHSH and LQKENI. The CDR3 covers 14 residues. Deletions cut 3 bases from V and 1 base from J, with 8 bases between. The CDR3 DNA follows: TGTGCCAGCTCACCCGAGACCCGCACAGATACGCAGTATTTT. Protein sequence: CASSPETRTDTQYF.

This clonotype came up many times. The chain recombines TRBV19 with TRBJ2-7, with 7 bases identical to TRBD2. This CDR3 comprises 16 residues. Trimming removed 4 bases from V and 1 base from J; junction bases left unmatched: 10. Germline V gene lookup returns CDR1 LNHDA and CDR2 SQIVND (reference sequence). This chain's CDR3 is CASSKRGGTVSYEQYF. CDR3 bases: TGTGCCAGTAGTAAGAGGGGAGGGACCGTATCCTACGAGCAGTACTTC.

This clonotype was detected ten times or more. The chain recombines TRBV7-2 with TRBJ2-5, with D tentatively TRBD1 (6 bases). The length of the CDR3 is 17 residues. Germline CDR1 reads SGHTA; CDR2 reads FQGNSA. The V and J ends lost 1 base and 3 bases respectively, with 18 bases between them. As DNA, the CDR3 is TGTGCCAGCAGCTTAGAAGTGGCAGGGGCGGCGAAAGAGACCCAGTACTTC. Translation gives CASSLEVAGAAKETQYF.

This clonotype came up many times. The chain is built from TRBV20-1 and TRBJ2-3, with D tentatively TRBD1 (6 bases). There are 12 residues in the CDR3. The V gene's germline CDR1 is DFQATT and CDR2 SNEGSKA (reference sequence). CDR3 DNA sequence: TGCAGAGGGGGTGGGGGTGAGGATACGCAGTATTTT. The encoded protein is CRGGGGEDTQYF.

The table lists this clonotype with many counts. The V gene is TRBV23-1, the J gene TRBJ1-2; a weak D match, TRBD1 (6 bases). Being an ORF, TRBV23-1 has a function that is uncertain. Trimming cost V 3 bases and J 3 bases, with 8 bases left between them. CDR3 size: 13 residues. CDR3 loop: CASSQDRDYGYTF. CDR3 in DNA: TGCGCCAGCAGTCAGGACAGAGACTATGGCTACACCTTC.

This clonotype was counted at least ten times. This chain links TRBV11-3 with TRBJ2-5; D remains ambiguous. CDR1 and CDR2 (germline): SGHNT, YENEEA. This CDR3 region has 15 residues. V was clipped by 1 base and J by 5 bases, with 14 bases between them. CDR3 in amino acids: CASSLGRSPRETQYF. The CDR3 DNA is TGTGCCAGCAGCTTAGGTAGATCCCCGCGGGAGACCCAGTACTTC.

This clonotype has at least ten counts. The chain is built from TRBV6-2 or TRBV6-3 and TRBJ1-1; no firm D call. The CDR3 runs to 14 residues. Trimming removed 7 bases from V and 0 bases from J, with 12 bases in between. In germline, CDR1 is MNHEY, CDR2 SVGEGT. CDR3 sequence: CASTGSRMNTEAFF. The CDR3 DNA follows: TGTGCCAGCACCGGGAGTCGAATGAACACTGAAGCTTTCTTT.

This clonotype was counted ten times or more. V and J are TRBV5-6 and TRBJ2-7, with D perhaps given as TRBD1 or TRBD2 (5 bases each). The V gene lost 0 bases and the J gene lost 2 bases, with 12 bases spanning the gap. The CDR3 totals 15 residues. Germline CDR1 reads SGHDT; CDR2 reads YYEEEE. The CDR3, as DNA: TGTGCCAGCAGCTTGGGAGGGGACCCTGCCTACGAGCAGTACTTC. Protein: CASSLGGDPAYEQYF. The variable domain in full, with the rest retrieved from reference TRBV5-6 and TRBJ2-7, is DAGVTQSPTHLIKTRGQQVTLRCSPKSGHDTVSWYQQALGQGPQFIFQYYEEEERQRGNFPDRFSGHQFPNYSSELNVNALLLGDSALYLCASSLGGDPAYEQYFGPGTRLTVT.

The chain couples TRBV7-3 to TRBJ2-2; no firm D call. This CDR3 is 13 amino acids long. Trimming removed 0 bases at V and 7 bases at J, with 6 bases between. The V gene's germline CDR1 is SGHTA and CDR2 FQGTGA. The CDR3 is CASSLTGIGELFF. For the CDR3, the DNA is TGTGCCAGCAGCTTAACGGGAATCGGGGAGCTGTTTTTT.

The chain recombines TRBV30 with TRBJ2-3; D uncertain. V dropped 5 bases and J dropped 4 bases, with 7 bases sitting between them. This CDR3 has 11 amino acids. Germline V gene data show CDR1 as GTSNPN and CDR2 as SVGIG (reference sequence). This CDR3 reads CAWGKADTQYF. DNA for the CDR3: TGTGCCTGGGGAAAGGCAGATACGCAGTATTTT.

This clonotype was recorded at least ten times. The V gene is TRBV27, the J gene TRBJ2-5, with 8 bases fitting TRBD2. This CDR3 has 14 amino acids. CDR1 is MNHEY and CDR2 is SMNVEV in the germline V gene (reference sequence). V gave up 6 bases and J gave up 3 bases; unmatched junction bases: 6. The CDR3 DNA reads as TGTGCCAGCAGCTCTAGCGGGCAAGAAGAGACCCAGTACTTC. This codes for CASSSSGQEETQYF.

Worth noting for this clonotype: Only one base separates this from a far larger clonotype, so it likely reflects a read error. The chain recombines TRBV12-3 or TRBV12-4 with TRBJ1-4; D is perhaps TRBD1 or TRBD2 (5 bases each). The J call may be faulty, since TRBJ2-3 better matches the DNA end. The CDR3 sequence is 11 residues long. The CDR3 protein is CASSWGSTQYF. CDR3 nucleotide sequence: TGTGCCAGCAGTTGGGGGAGTACGCAGTATTTT.

The table lists this clonotype with many counts. This chain connects TRBV19 to TRBJ2-7; 10 bases line up with TRBD2. Germline lookup yields CDR1 LNHDA and CDR2 SQIVND (reference sequence). The CDR3 consists of 15 residues. The V and J ends lost 5 bases and 4 bases, in that order; junction bases with no gene match: 8. CDR3 bases: TGTGCCAGTAGTCAGGGGCTAGCGGGAGCGTACGAGCAGTACTTC. Translated, it gives CASSQGLAGAYEQYF.

This clonotype was picked up many times. The chain carries TRBV20-1 and TRBJ2-7, with TRBD1 identical over 9 bases. Germline V gene data show CDR1 as DFQATT and CDR2 as SNEGSKA (reference sequence). This CDR3 contains 13 residues. Losses at the gene ends were 4 bases for V and 10 bases for J; bases not matched to a gene: 11. Here the CDR3 reads CSAKRGTGYTQYF. CDR3 bases: TGCAGTGCTAAAAGAGGGACAGGGTACACCCAGTACTTC.

This chain uses TRBV29-1 with TRBJ2-1, with a weak D call TRBD1 (5 bases). CDR1 SQVTM and CDR2 ANQGSEA come from the germline V gene. V dropped 6 bases and J dropped 9 bases, with 18 bases sitting between them. The CDR3 extends over 13 amino acids. CDR3 nucleotides: TGCAGCGTGATAGACAGTTCTAGGAGTGAGCAGTTCTTC. Translated, it gives CSVIDSSRSEQFF.

This clonotype was detected many times. The chain recombines TRBV5-1 with TRBJ1-1; 7 nucleotides line up with TRBD1. This CDR3 has 14 residues. Germline V gene lookup returns CDR1 SGHRS and CDR2 YFSETQ. V was clipped by 3 bases and J by 0 bases; unmatched bases: 2. Written as DNA, the CDR3 is TGCGCCAGCAGCTCGGGACAGTTGAACACTGAAGCTTTCTTT. Translation: CASSSGQLNTEAFF.

This clonotype showed up many times. The chain employs TRBV3-1 and TRBJ1-4, with D perhaps TRBD1 (5 bases). Per germline, CDR1 LGHDT and CDR2 YNNKEL (reference sequence). This CDR3 comprises 14 residues. V lost 1 base to trimming and J lost 8 bases, with 11 bases between them. The CDR3: CASSQGDAREKLFF. CDR3 bases: TGTGCCAGCAGCCAAGGGGACGCTCGGGAAAAACTGTTTTTT. Together with reference TRBV3-1 and TRBJ1-4, the CDR3 gives the full variable domain: DTAVSQTPKYLVTQMGNDKSIKCEQNLGHDTMYWYKQDSKKFLKIMFSYNNKELIINETVPNRFSPKSPDKAHLNLHINSLELGDSAVYFCASSQGDAREKLFFGSGTQLSVL.

Many counts were recorded for this clonotype. V gene TRBV7-8 combines with J gene TRBJ2-2, with D perhaps matching TRBD1 (6 bases). Trimming cost V 5 bases and J 2 bases, with 18 bases left between them. The CDR3 has 17 residues. From germline, CDR1 is SGHVS and CDR2 FQNEAQ. In nucleotides, the CDR3 is TGTGCCAGCAGCCTCCGTGGGGGCCCGGTCAACACCGGGGAGCTGTTTTTT. This sequence encodes CASSLRGGPVNTGELFF. The variable domain in full, completed from reference TRBV7-8 and TRBJ2-2, reads GAGVSQSPRYKVAKRGQDVALRCDPISGHVSLFWYQQALGQGPEFLTYFQNEAQLDKSGLPSDRFFAERPEGSVSTLKIQRTQQEDSAVYLCASSLRGGPVNTGELFFGEGSRLTVL.

Ten or more counts support this clonotype. This rearrangement joins TRBV29-1 to TRBJ2-1; no reliable D call. CDR3 length: 12 amino acids. Trimming shortened V by 4 bases and J by 8 bases, and 12 bases separated the two germline ends. Germline V CDR1 and CDR2: SQVTM, ANQGSEA. CDR3 sequence (DNA): TGCAGCGTTGGCCGGGCTAACGATGAGCAGTTCTTC. Translation: CSVGRANDEQFF.

This clonotype was observed many times. For the CDR3, the DNA is TGTGCCAGCAGCTTATCCGGGGAGGTTGGCGAGCAGTACTTC. Translating it yields CASSLSGEVGEQYF. This sequence joins TRBV7-9 and TRBJ2-7; possibly TRBD2 for D (6 bases). V lost 2 bases, J lost 6 bases, and 14 bases lay in between. Germline lookup yields CDR1 SEHNR and CDR2 FQNEAQ (reference sequence). The CDR3 totals 14 residues.

This clonotype was counted ten times or more. This sequence joins TRBV7-8 and TRBJ2-7; D is unclear. The V gene's germline CDR1 is SGHVS and CDR2 FQNEAQ. The CDR3 loop spans 12 amino acids. V was clipped by 5 bases and J by 3 bases, with 8 bases between them. CDR3 sequence reads: CASSMISYEQYF. As DNA, the CDR3 is TGTGCCAGCAGCATGATTAGCTACGAGCAGTACTTC.

There are many counts of this clonotype. The chain is built from TRBV12-3 or TRBV12-4 and TRBJ1-5; D remains unclear. V lost 6 bases to trimming and J lost 1 base, with 10 bases between them. This CDR3 has 14 residues. DNA for the CDR3: TGTGCCAGCAGGTCTCAAGGGAGCAATCAGCCCCAGCATTTT. It translates to CASRSQGSNQPQHF.

This clonotype was seen repeatedly, ten times or more. The V gene is TRBV12-3 or TRBV12-4, the J gene TRBJ1-1, with no clear D. CDR3 length: 11 residues. V lost 3 bases and J lost 5, with 4 bases in between. The CDR3, as DNA: TGTGCCAGCAGTTTTGGGACTGAAGCTTTCTTT. Encoded protein: CASSFGTEAFF.